Below are 21 T cell receptor beta chains sequenced from a single sample in a study of OX40 agonist ivuxolimab in advanced cancers. Assay used: immunoSEQ multiplex PCR; TCRdb lists only in-frame clones, some missing. The data contain roughly 76,000 clones, around nine tenths of them seen just once; the ten biggest clones take up under 10%. This material consisted of CD4+ or CD8+ T cells sorted from blood, taken in a trial of the OX40 agonist ivuxolimab. The receptors stem from an adult with an advanced solid tumor such as melanoma, head and neck, liver or kidney cancer.

The chain links TRBV5-1 to TRBJ2-1; 9 bases map to TRBD2. The J segment lost 6 bases and the V segment lost 0 bases, leaving 13 bases of the junction unmatched. The V gene's germline CDR1 is SGHRS and CDR2 YFSETQ. The CDR3 contains 18 residues. The CDR3 coding sequence is TGCGCCAGCAGCTTGGATGCCGTAATTAGCGGGGGTCTCAATGAGCAGTTCTTC. Translation gives CASSLDAVISGGLNEQFF.

The V gene is TRBV9, the J gene TRBJ1-2, with 9 bases identical to TRBD1. V gave up 3 bases and J gave up 3 bases; unmatched junction bases: 6. The V gene's germline CDR1 is SGDLS and CDR2 YYNGEE. The CDR3 is 15 amino acids. CDR3 loop: CASSAGDRAHYGYTF. CDR3 DNA: TGTGCCAGCAGCGCTGGGGACAGGGCGCACTATGGCTACACCTTC.

This chain links TRBV11-3 with TRBJ1-6; D ambiguous. The V and J ends lost 6 bases and 9 bases respectively, with 3 bases between them. CDR1 and CDR2 from the germline V gene are SGHNT and YENEEA. The CDR3 extends over 10 amino acids. This CDR3 reads CASRISPLHF. Here the CDR3 DNA reads TGTGCCAGCAGGATTTCACCCCTCCACTTT.

The V gene is TRBV4-1, the J gene TRBJ1-5; no definite D call. There are 13 residues in the CDR3. Trimming left V 1 base short and J 7 bases short, with 8 bases between. The germline V gene has CDR1 MGHRA and CDR2 YSYEKL. CDR3 DNA sequence: TGCGCCAGCAGCCAAGGTGAATGGCAGCCCCAGCATTTT. Amino acids: CASSQGEWQPQHF.

The rearrangement joins TRBV7-2 to TRBJ2-7, with TRBD1 identical over 8 bases. Germline lookup yields CDR1 SGHTA and CDR2 FQGNSA. The CDR3 has 16 residues. V dropped 3 bases and J dropped 3; count of bases not matched to a gene: 10. The CDR3 is CASSFPPGQAYYEQYF. Here the CDR3 DNA reads TGTGCCAGCAGCTTCCCTCCGGGACAGGCCTACTACGAGCAGTACTTC.

The chain links TRBV4-1 to TRBJ2-7; D may correspond to TRBD1 or TRBD2 (6 bases each). The CDR3 covers 14 residues. The V and J ends lost 3 bases and 4 bases respectively, with 13 bases between them. Germline values: CDR1 MGHRA, CDR2 YSYEKL. As DNA, the CDR3 is TGCGCCAGCAGCCAGGGCGGAGGGGGGTACGAGCAGTACTTC. Translated: CASSQGGGGYEQYF.

This clone occurred once. The chain joins TRBV27 to TRBJ2-7, with D possibly being TRBD1 or TRBD2 (5 bases each). The V and J ends lost 6 bases and 1 base respectively, with 19 bases between them. The germline gives CDR1 MNHEY, CDR2 SMNVEV (reference sequence). The CDR3 extends over 16 amino acids. In DNA, the CDR3 is TGTGCCAGCAGCCCTTCTCTCGGGGCGTCATCCTACGAGCAGTACTTC. This codes for CASSPSLGASSYEQYF.

This clone was seen only a few times. V is TRBV14 and J is TRBJ2-7; D is ambiguous. V was pared by 5 bases and J by 3 bases, with 8 bases between. Germline-derived CDR1 and CDR2 are SGHDN and FVKESK. The CDR3 loop spans 12 amino acids. As DNA, the CDR3 is TGTGCCAGCAGCACCTACAACTACGAGCAGTACTTC. Protein sequence: CASSTYNYEQYF.

This clone showed up just once. The CDR3 region has the DNA TGTGCCAGCAGACGACAGGGGGCCTACGAGCAGTACTTC. Protein: CASRRQGAYEQYF. The chain has TRBV27 and TRBJ2-7, with 9 bases aligning to TRBD1. The CDR3 totals 13 residues. The ends lost 6 bases at V and 2 bases at J; junction bases unmatched: 2. The germline V gene encodes CDR1 MNHEY and CDR2 SMNVEV (reference sequence).

This chain uses TRBV13 with TRBJ1-2; D ambiguous. Per the germline V gene, CDR1 is PRHDT and CDR2 is FYEKMQ (reference sequence). The CDR3 extends over 15 amino acids. V lost 2 bases and J lost 6, with 16 bases in between. The CDR3 loop reads CASSLTPPGWDGYTF. CDR3 nucleotide sequence: TGTGCCAGCAGCTTAACCCCACCAGGTTGGGATGGCTACACCTTC.

The chain recombines TRBV7-9 with TRBJ2-7; D is possibly TRBD1 (7 bases). Trimming shortened V by 7 bases and J by 5 bases, and 18 bases separated the two germline ends. CDR3 size: 14 residues. The V gene's germline CDR1 is SEHNR and CDR2 FQNEAQ (reference sequence). The CDR3 reads CASTVGQGGDEQYF. CDR3 DNA sequence: TGTGCCAGCACCGTCGGGCAGGGGGGCGACGAGCAGTACTTC.

V is TRBV9 and J is TRBJ2-3; 9 nucleotides agree with TRBD2. V dropped 0 bases and J dropped 2; count of bases not matched to a gene: 4. The CDR3 has 16 residues. The germline CDR1 and CDR2 sequences are SGDLS and YYNGEE. The CDR3 DNA is TGTGCCAGCAGCGTAGAAGGCGGGGGGGCCACAGATACGCAGTATTTT. Translated: CASSVEGGGATDTQYF.

The rearrangement links TRBV5-5 to TRBJ1-2; maybe TRBD1 (5 bases). The V end lost 5 bases, the J end lost 3 bases, and 20 bases lay between the germline ends. This CDR3 is built from 16 residues. Germline CDR1 SGHKS, CDR2 YYEKEE (reference sequence). Written as DNA, the CDR3 is TGTGCCAGCAGTTCAGAGGGACCAAATCCTCACTATGGCTACACCTTC. Encoded protein: CASSSEGPNPHYGYTF.

The genes are TRBV27 and TRBJ2-7; 7 nucleotides align to TRBD1. Germline CDR1 reads MNHEY; CDR2 reads SMNVEV (reference sequence). The V segment lost 1 base and the J segment 3 bases; nucleotides outside the gene matches: 0. The CDR3 totals 13 residues. This chain's CDR3 is CASSLYRGYEQYF. The CDR3 DNA follows: TGTGCCAGCAGTTTATACAGGGGCTACGAGCAGTACTTC.

The genes are TRBV7-9 and TRBJ2-3; D unclear. This CDR3 region has 13 residues. With 0 bases removed from V and 1 base from J, the gap between germline ends came to 2 bases. The germline V gene has CDR1 SEHNR and CDR2 FQNEAQ (reference sequence). For the CDR3, the DNA is TGTGCCAGCAGCTTAGCCCGCACAGATACGCAGTATTTT. Translation: CASSLARTDTQYF.

The rearrangement links TRBV11-2 to TRBJ1-2, with D perhaps TRBD1 (5 bases). Germline V lookup: CDR1 SGHAT, CDR2 FQNNGV. The CDR3 sequence is 14 residues long. V was cut by 5 bases and J by 8 bases, with 18 bases left in between. CDR3 protein: CASSHPSRDAGYTF. CDR3 DNA: TGTGCCAGCAGCCACCCCTCCAGGGATGCGGGCTACACCTTC.

CDR3 sequence: CASSQRLLDNEQFF. The CDR3 nucleotides read TGCGCCAGCAGCCAGAGACTCCTGGACAATGAGCAGTTCTTC. This chain uses TRBV4-1 with TRBJ2-1; no firm D call. Trimming took 3 bases from V and 5 from J, leaving 11 bases between them. CDR1 is MGHRA and CDR2 is YSYEKL in the germline V gene. The CDR3 length is 14 residues.

The rearrangement links TRBV13 to TRBJ2-3; TRBD1 matches 7 bases. From germline, CDR1 is PRHDT and CDR2 FYEKMQ (reference sequence). The junction had 8 bases not matched to a gene; V was cut back by 5 bases and J by 0 bases. This CDR3 is 16 amino acids long. The CDR3 DNA follows: TGTGCCAGCAGCCCCCGACAGGGCGAGAGCACAGATACGCAGTATTTT. Protein sequence: CASSPRQGESTDTQYF.

The chain employs TRBV4-3 and TRBJ1-3; D call uncertain. Per germline, CDR1 LGHNA and CDR2 YSLEER. Trimming stripped 0 bases from V and 0 bases from J, with 15 bases between. This CDR3 is 18 amino acids long. CDR3 sequence: CASSQDWRQLSSGNTIYF. The DNA of the CDR3 is TGCGCCAGCAGCCAAGATTGGAGGCAGTTGAGCTCTGGAAACACCATATATTTT.

This chain links TRBV5-1 with TRBJ1-6; 8 bases agree with TRBD1. Germline V gene lookup returns CDR1 SGHRS and CDR2 YFSETQ. The CDR3 spans 13 residues. The trim removed 4 bases at V and 10 bases at J, leaving 4 bases unmatched. The CDR3 sequence is CASSVAGGSPLHF. DNA of the CDR3: TGCGCCAGCAGCGTGGCAGGGGGCTCACCCCTCCACTTT. Full variable domain (rest looked up from reference TRBV5-1 and TRBJ1-6): KAGVTQTPRYLIKTRGQQVTLSCSPISGHRSVSWYQQTPGQGLQFLFEYFSETQRNKGNFPGRFSGRQFSNSRSEMNVSTLELGDSALYLCASSVAGGSPLHFGNGTRLTVT.

This chain connects TRBV11-3 to TRBJ2-1; 8 nucleotides align to TRBD1. Germline loops: CDR1 SGHNT, CDR2 YENEEA. V lost 4 bases, J lost 2 bases, and 7 bases stayed unmatched. This CDR3 spans 16 amino acids. The CDR3 nucleotides are TGTGCCAGCAGCTCACGGACAGGGAGAACCTACAATGAGCAGTTCTTC. It codes for CASSSRTGRTYNEQFF.